The clone carrying this TCR beta chain was picked up a small number of times. Its antigen remains unknown. The source of the sample is a study of T-cell memory formation after mild COVID-19. Study-level background: Most TCR clusters belonged to a single donor. Whole-study results and caveats: From day 15 to 85, contracting clones were balanced between CD4 and CD8, whereas later expanders leaned toward CD4+.

Trimming took 1 base from V and 1 from J; bases not matched to a gene: 3. CDR3 length equals 15 residues. Germline CDR1 reads SGHDT; CDR2 reads YYEEEE. From the 5' RACE reads, TCRdb called clonotypes with MiXCR, one entry per CDR3 protein. The repertoire holds approximately 60,000 distinct CDR3 sequences, 8% to 9.5% seen once, with about 1.2% in the top ten. Sample: PBMCs or a T cell subset sorted from them (not recorded which). The J gene is TRBJ2-3, the V gene TRBV5-6; 7 nucleotides match TRBD1. This clonotype originated in a man between 18 and 35 years old who had mild COVID-19 (a few samples of this study predate the infection). Cell type and time point are not known. CDR3 nucleotide sequence: TGTGCCAGCAGCTTGTGGACAGGAGGCACAGATACGCAGTATTTT. As protein: CASSLWTGGTDTQYF.